This TCR beta chain came from a study of T-cell memory formation after mild COVID-19. Study outcomes and limitations: Shrinking CD4+ clones resided mostly in CM and EM, and CD8+ ones in EMRA.

Trimming took off 5 bases at V and 9 bases at J, with 17 bases between the two ends. Germline V gene sequence: CDR1 SGHTA, CDR2 FQGNSA. CDR3 length equals 15 residues. Using its own MiXCR run on the 5' RACE reads, TCRdb lists one record per CDR3 protein. This table has roughly 400,000 distinct CDR3 sequences, approximately 15% appearing once. To note about this clonotype: Its target is unknown.

This sequence joins TRBV7-2 and TRBJ1-6; unclear D gene. Source material: PBMCs or a T cell subset sorted from them (not recorded which). The TCR comes from a man younger than 35 who had mild COVID-19 (a few samples of this study predate the infection). Cell type and time point are not known. CDR3 protein: CASSLRGPAGSPLHF. Written as DNA, the CDR3 is TGTGCCAGCAGCCTCCGCGGCCCCGCGGGTTCACCCCTCCACTTT. Using reference TRBV7-2 and TRBJ1-6 for the parts outside the CDR3, the full variable domain is GAGVSQSPSNKVTEKGKDVELRCDPISGHTALYWYRQSLGQGLEFLIYFQGNSAPDKSGLPSDRFSAERTGGSVSTLTIQRTQQEDSAVYLCASSLRGPAGSPLHFGNGTRLTVT.